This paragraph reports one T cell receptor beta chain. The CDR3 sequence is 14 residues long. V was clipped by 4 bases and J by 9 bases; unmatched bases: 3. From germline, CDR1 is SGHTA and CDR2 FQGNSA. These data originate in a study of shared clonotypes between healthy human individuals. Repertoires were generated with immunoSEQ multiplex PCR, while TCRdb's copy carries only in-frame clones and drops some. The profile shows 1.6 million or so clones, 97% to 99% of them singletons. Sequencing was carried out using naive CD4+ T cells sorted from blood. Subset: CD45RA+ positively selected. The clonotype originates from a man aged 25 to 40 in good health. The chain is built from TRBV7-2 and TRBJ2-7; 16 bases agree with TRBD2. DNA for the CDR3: TGTGCCAGCAGCTCGGGACTAGCGGGAGGGTGGCAGTACTTC. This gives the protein CASSSGLAGGWQYF.